The present T cell receptor beta chain was sequenced within a study of technical replicates of blood from several donors. The repertoire was sequenced with immunoSEQ multiplex PCR; TCRdb's copy has only in-frame clones and lacks some. The repertoire consists of some 70,000 clones, with under 98% occurring once and the leading ten covering 0.25% to 0.35%. The trim removed 5 bases at V and 6 bases at J, leaving 6 bases unmatched. The CDR3 runs to 13 residues. CDR1 and CDR2 (germline): MNHNS, SASEGT. The origin of this receptor is a human donor in good health. The chain carries TRBV6-1 and TRBJ2-5; 7 nucleotides line up with TRBD1. The specimen sequenced was T cells isolated from PBMCs. The CDR3 sequence: CASSSTGFKTQYF. CDR3 DNA sequence: TGTGCCAGCAGTTCGACAGGGTTTAAGACCCAGTACTTC.